Listed below are T cell receptor beta chains from one sample, sequenced in a study of T cell responses to AZD1222 COVID-19 vaccine. Repertoires were generated with immunoSEQ multiplex PCR, while TCRdb's copy carries only in-frame clones and drops some. Among around 130,000 clones listed, around 87% were seen once. The sequences come from peripheral blood, collected on day 0 of AZD1222 vaccination. Source of these receptors: an adult in good health. Both conserved end residues are part of each CDR3. Each record gives: V gene, D gene, clone size, J gene, CDR3 protein, CDR3 DNA. D genes are given only for firm matches. Clone size is shown for a subset of rows, as once, few, many or a class of expanded clone.

>TRBV4-3|NA|NA|TRBJ1-2
CASSQDHYGYTF
TGCGCCAGCAGCCAAGATCACTATGGCTACACCTTC
>TRBV20-1|NA|NA|TRBJ2-7
CSARLSHEQYF
TGCAGTGCTAGGCTCAGCCACGAGCAGTACTTC
>TRBV9|TRBD2|NA|TRBJ2-2
CASTQGGTGELFF
TGTGCCAGCACGCAGGGAGGGACCGGGGAGCTGTTTTTT
>TRBV7-6|TRBD1|few|TRBJ2-2
CASSLAGQGPGELFF
TGTGCCAGCAGCTTAGCGGGACAGGGTCCCGGGGAGCTGTTTTTT
>TRBV5-8|NA|NA|TRBJ1-2
CASSGGQLPGVYGYTF
TGTGCCAGCAGCGGAGGACAGCTCCCGGGAGTCTATGGCTACACCTTC
>TRBV9|TRBD2|NA|TRBJ2-5
CASSEGLASRTQYF
TGTGCCAGCAGCGAGGGACTAGCGAGCAGGACCCAGTACTTC
>TRBV10-3|NA|NA|TRBJ2-5
CAISERQGQETQYF
TGTGCCATCAGTGAGAGGCAGGGACAAGAGACCCAGTACTTC
>TRBV30|NA|NA|TRBJ1-2
CAWSASLRVSGGYTF
TGTGCCTGGAGTGCTTCTCTTCGTGTCTCCGGTGGCTACACCTTC
>TRBV2|NA|NA|TRBJ1-2
CASSEAGYGYTF
TGTGCCAGCAGTGAAGCAGGGTATGGCTACACCTTC
>TRBV7-2|NA|NA|TRBJ2-2
CASSLAAPNTGELFF
TGTGCCAGCAGCTTAGCGGCTCCGAACACCGGGGAGCTGTTTTTT
>TRBV7-2|NA|once|TRBJ2-3
CASSPGWPTQYF
TGTGCCAGCAGCCCTGGGTGGCCCACGCAGTATTTT
>TRBV5-1|TRBD2|once|TRBJ2-5
CASSREASQETQYF
TGCGCCAGCTCCCGGGAGGCCTCCCAAGAGACCCAGTACTTC
>TRBV30|NA|NA|TRBJ1-1
CAWHSNTEAFF
TGTGCCTGGCACTCAAACACTGAAGCTTTCTTT
>TRBV7-9|TRBD1|NA|TRBJ2-5
CASTDRGQETQYF
TGTGCCAGCACCGACAGGGGGCAAGAGACCCAGTACTTC
>TRBV5-4|NA|NA|TRBJ1-1
CASSFEQGRNTEAFF
TGTGCCAGCAGCTTCGAACAGGGACGGAACACTGAAGCTTTCTTT
>TRBV7-9|TRBD1|NA|TRBJ1-1
CASSTRDRGIGTEAFF
TGTGCCAGCAGCACAAGGGACAGGGGAATCGGCACTGAAGCTTTCTTT
>TRBV2|NA|NA|TRBJ1-1
CASRGTGLGTEAFF
TGTGCCAGCAGAGGTACAGGGTTGGGCACTGAAGCTTTCTTT
>TRBV3-1/TRBV3-2|NA|once|TRBJ1-4
CASSQYDSRRDEKLFF
TGTGCCAGCAGCCAATACGACTCCCGGAGGGATGAAAAACTGTTTTTT
>TRBV4-1|TRBD1|NA|TRBJ2-7
CASSQPGQGYYEQYF
TGCGCCAGCAGCCAGCCGGGACAGGGTTATTACGAGCAGTACTTC
>TRBV18|TRBD2|NA|TRBJ2-3
CASSPSASGGIADTQYF
TGTGCCAGCTCACCTTCGGCTAGCGGGGGTATCGCAGATACGCAGTATTTT
>TRBV5-1|TRBD2|once|TRBJ2-2
CASSLTSAASGELFF
TGCGCCAGCAGCCTGACTAGCGCGGCCTCCGGGGAGCTGTTTTTT
>TRBV6-5|TRBD1|NA|TRBJ1-3
CASKQGLGGNTIYF
TGTGCCAGCAAACAGGGGCTCGGTGGAAACACCATATATTTT
>TRBV4-3|NA|NA|TRBJ1-2
CASSQFGGTTLGYTF
TGCGCCAGCAGCCAATTTGGGGGCACTACGCTTGGCTACACCTTC
>TRBV4-1|TRBD1|NA|TRBJ1-4
CASSQAQGVTNEKLFF
TGCGCCAGCAGCCAAGCTCAGGGGGTTACTAATGAAAAACTGTTTTTT
>TRBV19|NA|NA|TRBJ1-1
CASSKRHSEAFF
TGTGCCAGTAGTAAGAGACACTCTGAAGCTTTCTTT
>TRBV30|NA|NA|TRBJ1-3
CAWSVGFTGNTIYF
TGTGCCTGGAGTGTAGGGTTTACTGGAAACACCATATATTTT
>TRBV29-1|TRBD1|NA|TRBJ2-7
CSVRQGRLSYEQYF
TGCAGCGTGAGACAGGGCCGCCTCTCCTACGAGCAGTACTTC
>TRBV15|NA|NA|TRBJ1-2
CATSRDNRGKNYGYTF
TGTGCCACCAGCAGAGATAACCGAGGGAAGAACTATGGCTACACCTTC
>TRBV28|TRBD1|NA|TRBJ1-4
CASSQQGGTNEKLFF
TGTGCCAGCAGTCAACAGGGGGGGACTAATGAAAAACTGTTTTTT
>TRBV10-3|NA|NA|TRBJ1-2
CATGGGDGFYGYTF
TGTGCCACCGGGGGAGGGGACGGATTCTATGGCTACACCTTC
>TRBV6-1|NA|few|TRBJ1-5
CASSERAGKGQPQHF
TGTGCCAGCAGTGAACGGGCAGGGAAGGGGCAGCCCCAGCATTTT
>TRBV20-1|NA|NA|TRBJ2-3
CSARADTQYF
TGCAGTGCTAGAGCAGATACGCAGTATTTT
>TRBV5-5|TRBD1|NA|TRBJ1-2
CASRTGTGTGYGYTF
TGTGCCAGCAGAACCGGGACAGGGACCGGCTATGGCTACACCTTC
>TRBV5-1|NA|NA|TRBJ2-7
CASSLAGAHSYEQYF
TGCGCCAGCAGCTTGGCCGGGGCCCACTCCTACGAGCAGTACTTC
>TRBV10-3|NA|NA|TRBJ1-1
CAISESRSTEAFF
TGTGCCATCAGTGAGTCGCGAAGCACTGAAGCTTTCTTT
>TRBV5-8|NA|NA|TRBJ1-5
CASSLGGISQPQHF
TGTGCCAGCAGCCTGGGGGGAATCTCTCAGCCCCAGCATTTT
>TRBV18|TRBD1|NA|TRBJ2-1
CASSPRQGNEQFF
TGTGCCAGCTCACCCCGACAGGGAAATGAGCAGTTCTTC
>TRBV28|NA|NA|TRBJ2-7
CASSLFYEQYF
TGTGCCAGCAGTTTGTTCTACGAGCAGTACTTC
>TRBV27|NA|NA|TRBJ1-2
CASSLSGGNGYTF
TGTGCCAGCAGTCTTAGTGGGGGGAATGGCTACACCTTC
>TRBV24-1|NA|NA|TRBJ1-5
CATSSAYSNQPQHF
TGTGCCACCAGTTCAGCTTATAGCAATCAGCCCCAGCATTTT
>TRBV6-5|NA|NA|TRBJ2-7
CASSYGRVSSYEQYF
TGTGCCAGCAGTTACGGCCGCGTGAGCTCCTACGAGCAGTACTTC
>TRBV7-8|TRBD1|NA|TRBJ1-5
CASSLPQGAHYSNQPQHF
TGTGCCAGCAGCTTACCGCAGGGGGCCCATTATAGCAATCAGCCCCAGCATTTT